The entry below describes one T cell receptor (beta chain). Its target is unknown. The sample originates from a study of glioma-infiltrating T cells after dendritic cell vaccination. General study findings and limits: Survival was not directly related to TCR clonality in these patients. Patients with more pretreatment TILs had longer time to progression and survival.

Produced via immunoSEQ multiplex PCR; TCRdb's table is partial and in-frame only. The sample yields about 76,000 clones, around 86% seen once. With V trimmed by 6 bases and J by 5 bases, 6 bases remained unmatched. The CDR3 is 14 amino acids. Per the germline V gene, CDR1 is SNHLY and CDR2 is FYNNEI. Sample time point: after dendritic cell vaccination, including at tumor progression/relapse. Before vaccination, two weeks after the third vaccination, and at progression, PBMC were collected. Material: blood, obtained after dendritic cell vaccination. The chain has TRBV2 and TRBJ2-2, with TRBD2 matching over 7 bases. This TCR derives from a human donor with glioblastoma. The CDR3 loop is CASRELGGTGELFF. In DNA form, the CDR3 reads TGTGCCAGCAGGGAACTGGGGGGGACCGGGGAGCTGTTTTTT.